This is a list of T cell receptor beta chains from one sample in a study of T cell changes during pregnancy in multiple sclerosis. TCRdb keeps only in-frame clones here, not all; method: immunoSEQ multiplex PCR. Among over 55,000 clones listed, around 94% were seen once. This sample comprised CD8+ T cells from peripheral blood mononuclear cells, obtained in the third trimester of pregnancy. Source of these receptors: a female donor in good health, enrolled as a control in a pregnancy study. Each CDR3 is given with its conserved first and last residue. The D gene is left open where the match is weak. Where a row states a size, it is once, few, many or the class of an expanded clone; other rows omit it.

j_call d_call v_call clone_size cdr3_length cdr3_aa cdr3_nt
TRBJ1-2 - TRBV11-2 - 13 CASSSIGVDGYTF TGTGCCAGCAGCTCCATCGGGGTAGATGGCTACACCTTC
TRBJ2-7 TRBD2 TRBV10-3 - 16 CAISDRLAGSSYEQYF TGTGCCATCAGTGACCGACTAGCGGGGTCCTCCTACGAGCAGTACTTC
TRBJ1-1 - TRBV7-9 - 14 CASSFSRGSTEAFF TGTGCCAGCAGCTTTAGCAGGGGAAGCACTGAAGCTTTCTTT
TRBJ1-1 TRBD1 TRBV5-1 - 16 CASSLDPTGRNTEAFF TGCGCCAGCAGCTTAGACCCGACAGGGCGGAACACTGAAGCTTTCTTT
TRBJ2-1 TRBD2 TRBV5-1 - 19 CASSLERTSGDGAYNEQFF TGCGCCAGCAGCTTGGAAAGGACTAGCGGGGACGGGGCTTACAATGAGCAGTTCTTC
TRBJ1-3 - TRBV5-1 once 14 CASKDRASGNTIYF TGCGCCAGCAAGGACAGAGCCTCTGGAAACACCATATATTTT
TRBJ1-5 - TRBV30 once 12 CAWSVPSQPQHF TGTGCCTGGAGTGTACCCAGTCAGCCCCAGCATTTT
TRBJ2-3 - TRBV25-1 - 11 CASSFSNTQYF TGTGCCAGCAGCTTCAGTAATACGCAGTATTTT
TRBJ1-3 - TRBV7-9 - 15 CASSSTLSSGNTIYF TGTGCCAGCAGCTCGACACTGAGCTCTGGAAACACCATATATTTT
TRBJ2-7 - TRBV5-5 - 14 CASSLDTSSYEQYF TGTGCCAGCAGCTTGGACACTAGCTCCTACGAGCAGTACTTC
TRBJ2-7 - TRBV13 once 11 CASSLLYEQYF TGTGCCAGCAGCTTACTATACGAGCAGTACTTC
TRBJ1-1 - TRBV6-1 few 15 CASSEGELEGTEAFF TGTGCCAGCAGTGAGGGGGAGCTGGAGGGCACTGAAGCTTTCTTT
TRBJ2-7 TRBD1 TRBV30 - 13 CASGTGGRYEQYF TGTGCTTCCGGGACAGGGGGTCGATACGAGCAGTACTTC
TRBJ2-3 - TRBV7-6 - 18 CASSPGAAGIAATDTQYF TGTGCCAGCAGCCCCGGGGCCGCGGGAATAGCAGCGACAGATACGCAGTATTTT
TRBJ1-2 TRBD1 TRBV4-3 - 15 CASSQGTGPNYGYTF TGCGCCAGCAGCCAGGGGACAGGGCCCAACTATGGCTACACCTTC
TRBJ2-1 - TRBV7-9 - 16 CASSLAAGRKGNEQFF TGTGCCAGCAGCTTAGCGGCGGGGCGTAAGGGCAATGAGCAGTTCTTC
TRBJ2-1 TRBD2 TRBV11-2 - 14 CASSLRTSSIEQFF TGTGCCAGCAGCCTCCGGACTAGCTCCATTGAGCAGTTCTTC
TRBJ2-2 TRBD1 TRBV5-1 - 13 CATGTGTTGELFF TGCGCCACCGGGACAGGCACAACCGGGGAGCTGTTTTTT
TRBJ2-3 TRBD1 TRBV6-1 - 15 CASSVEGTGAWTQYF TGTGCCAGCAGTGTTGAAGGGACAGGGGCCTGGACGCAGTATTTT
TRBJ1-6 TRBD1 TRBV7-6 - 16 CASSPDGQGLTSPLHF TGTGCCAGCAGCCCTGACGGACAGGGATTAACATCACCCCTCCACTTT
TRBJ2-1 TRBD2 TRBV4-3 - 15 CASSQRSGGEGEQFF TGCGCCAGCAGCCAACGCAGCGGGGGGGAGGGTGAGCAGTTCTTC
TRBJ1-1 - TRBV19 - 14 CASRHGSGGTEAFF TGTGCCAGCAGACATGGGAGCGGGGGGACTGAAGCTTTCTTT
TRBJ2-2 - TRBV29-1 - 11 CSVGGTGELFF TGCAGCGTTGGCGGCACCGGGGAGCTGTTTTTT
TRBJ2-2 TRBD2 TRBV9 - 12 CASQRGTGELFF TGTGCCAGCCAGCGGGGGACCGGGGAGCTGTTTTTT
TRBJ1-1 TRBD1 TRBV4-1 - 13 CASRAGTDTEAFF TGCGCCAGCAGGGCGGGGACAGACACTGAAGCTTTCTTT
TRBJ2-3 TRBD2 TRBV6-4 - 14 CASSDLAGGDTQYF TGTGCCAGCAGCGATCTAGCGGGGGGAGATACGCAGTATTTT
TRBJ2-7 - TRBV6-5 - 11 CASSYFSEQYF TGTGCCAGCAGTTACTTCTCCGAGCAGTACTTC
TRBJ2-5 - TRBV29-1 once 14 CSVEERVPTGAQYF TGCAGCGTTGAGGAGCGGGTACCAACGGGGGCCCAGTACTTC
TRBJ1-2 - TRBV6-1 once 15 CASSKQGTLFYGYTF TGTGCCAGCAGTAAACAGGGAACCCTCTTCTATGGCTACACCTTC
TRBJ2-7 TRBD2 TRBV7-9 - 17 CASSLWGGAGGYYEQYF TGTGCCAGCAGCCTATGGGGCGGCGCGGGGGGATACTACGAGCAGTACTTC
TRBJ1-4 TRBD1 TRBV7-9 - 14 CASSVRQGDEKLFF TGTGCCAGCAGCGTTAGACAGGGTGATGAAAAACTGTTTTTT
TRBJ2-7 - TRBV7-2 - 13 CASSFGTTYEQYF TGTGCCAGCAGCTTCGGGACAACCTACGAGCAGTACTTC
TRBJ2-3 TRBD2 TRBV11-2 once 15 CASSWTSGGADTQYF TGTGCCAGCAGCTGGACTAGCGGGGGGGCAGATACGCAGTATTTT
TRBJ1-2 - TRBV9 - 14 CASSVGGREDGYTF TGTGCCAGCAGCGTAGGGGGCAGGGAGGATGGCTACACCTTC
TRBJ1-2 - TRBV23-1 - 13 CATLRDTNYGYTF TGCGCCACCCTCAGGGACACTAACTATGGCTACACCTTC
TRBJ1-1 TRBD1 TRBV6-5 - 15 CASSYSYRGYTEAFF TGTGCCAGCAGTTACTCTTACAGGGGGTACACTGAAGCTTTCTTT
TRBJ2-1 - TRBV13 once 11 CASSRFNEQFF TGTGCCAGCAGCCGTTTCAATGAGCAGTTCTTC